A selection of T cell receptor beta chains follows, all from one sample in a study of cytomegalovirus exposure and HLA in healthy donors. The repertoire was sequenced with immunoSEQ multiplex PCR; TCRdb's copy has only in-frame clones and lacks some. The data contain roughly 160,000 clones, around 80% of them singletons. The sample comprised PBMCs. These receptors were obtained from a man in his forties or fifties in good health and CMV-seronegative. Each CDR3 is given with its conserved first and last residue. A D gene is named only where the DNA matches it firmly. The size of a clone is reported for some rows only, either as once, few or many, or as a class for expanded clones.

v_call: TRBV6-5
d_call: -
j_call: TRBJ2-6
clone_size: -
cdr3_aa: CASSRADSGANGLTF
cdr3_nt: TGTGCCAGCAGCCGCGCCGACTCTGGGGCCAACGGCCTGACTTTC

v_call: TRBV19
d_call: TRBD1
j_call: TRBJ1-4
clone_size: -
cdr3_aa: CASIRTGGGEKLFF
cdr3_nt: TGTGCCAGCATTCGGACAGGGGGCGGTGAAAAACTGTTTTTT

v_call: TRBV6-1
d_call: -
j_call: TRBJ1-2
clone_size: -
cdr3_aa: CASSEGPGVGYTF
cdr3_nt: TGTGCCAGCAGTGAAGGGCCAGGGGTTGGCTACACCTTC

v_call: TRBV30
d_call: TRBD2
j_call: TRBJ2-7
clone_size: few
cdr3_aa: CAWIGTSGSKWGF
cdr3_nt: TGTGCCTGGATCGGGACTAGCGGGAGCAAGTGGGGGTTC

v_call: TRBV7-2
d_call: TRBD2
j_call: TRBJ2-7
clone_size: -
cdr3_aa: CASSWGLASSYEQYF
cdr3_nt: TGTGCCAGCAGCTGGGGACTAGCGAGCTCCTACGAGCAGTACTTC

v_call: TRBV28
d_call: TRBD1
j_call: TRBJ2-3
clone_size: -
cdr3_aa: CASSPSGTGDTQYF
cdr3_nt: TGTGCCAGCAGCCCCAGCGGGACAGGGGATACGCAGTATTTT

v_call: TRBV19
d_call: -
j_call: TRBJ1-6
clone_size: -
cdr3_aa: CASSPTHREGLSPLHF
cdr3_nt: TGTGCCAGTAGTCCAACTCACAGGGAGGGACTTTCACCCCTCCACTTT

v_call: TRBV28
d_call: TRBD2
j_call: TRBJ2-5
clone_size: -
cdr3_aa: CASSPRLAVYQETQYF
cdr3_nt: TGTGCCAGCAGTCCAAGACTAGCGGTGTACCAAGAGACCCAGTACTTC

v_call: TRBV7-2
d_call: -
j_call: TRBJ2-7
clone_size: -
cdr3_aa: CASSQDIKQYEQYF
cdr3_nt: TGTGCCAGCAGCCAAGACATCAAGCAATACGAGCAGTACTTC

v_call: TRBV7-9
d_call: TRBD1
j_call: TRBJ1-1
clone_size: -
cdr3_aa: CASTPTGEAFF
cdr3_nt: TGTGCCAGCACCCCGACAGGGGAAGCTTTCTTT

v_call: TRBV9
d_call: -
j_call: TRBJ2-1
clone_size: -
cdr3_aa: CASSVGDYEQFF
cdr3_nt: TGTGCCAGCAGCGTAGGGGACTATGAGCAGTTCTTC

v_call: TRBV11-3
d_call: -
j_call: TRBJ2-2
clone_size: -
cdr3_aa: CASSSGVGELFF
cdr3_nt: TGTGCCAGCAGCTCGGGAGTCGGGGAGCTGTTTTTT

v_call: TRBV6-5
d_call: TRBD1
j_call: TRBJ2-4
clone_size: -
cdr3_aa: CASSQTRDRKNSQYF
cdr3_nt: TGTGCCAGCAGTCAGACCCGGGACAGAAAAAACAGTCAGTACTTC

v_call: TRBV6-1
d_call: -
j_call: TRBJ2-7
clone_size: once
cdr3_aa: CASSELGGPKYEQYF
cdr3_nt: TGTGCCAGCAGTGAACTAGGGGGACCTAAGTACGAGCAGTACTTC

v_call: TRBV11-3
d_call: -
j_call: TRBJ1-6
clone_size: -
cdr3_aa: CASSLRSSGNSPLHF
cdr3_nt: TGTGCCAGCAGCTTAAGAAGTTCGGGGAATTCACCCCTCCACTTT

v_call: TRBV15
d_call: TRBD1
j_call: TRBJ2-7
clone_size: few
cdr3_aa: CATSAATGATYEQYF
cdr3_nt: TGTGCCACCAGCGCGGCGACAGGGGCCACCTACGAGCAGTACTTC

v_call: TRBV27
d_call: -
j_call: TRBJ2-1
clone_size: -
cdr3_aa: CASSLSPRHEQFF
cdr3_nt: TGTGCCAGCAGTTTATCCCCCCGTCATGAGCAGTTCTTC

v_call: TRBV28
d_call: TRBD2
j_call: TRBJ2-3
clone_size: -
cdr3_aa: CASRTPSLAGETDTQYF
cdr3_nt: TGTGCCAGCAGAACGCCGTCACTAGCGGGAGAAACAGATACGCAGTATTTT

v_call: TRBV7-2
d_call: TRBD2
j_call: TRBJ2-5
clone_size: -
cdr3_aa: CASSLSPLAGQEIQYF
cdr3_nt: TGTGCCAGCAGCTTATCTCCTTTAGCGGGACAAGAGATCCAGTACTTC

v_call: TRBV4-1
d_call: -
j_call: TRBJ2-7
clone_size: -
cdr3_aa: CASSHLRGGDEQYF
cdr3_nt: TGCGCCAGCAGCCACCTCCGGGGTGGAGATGAGCAGTACTTC

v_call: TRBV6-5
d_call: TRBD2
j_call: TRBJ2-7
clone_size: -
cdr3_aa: CASRQGLAGVSEQYF
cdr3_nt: TGTGCCAGCAGACAGGGACTAGCGGGAGTATCCGAGCAGTACTTC

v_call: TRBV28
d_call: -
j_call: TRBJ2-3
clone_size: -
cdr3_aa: CASSLDFRTQYF
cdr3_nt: TGTGCCAGCAGCCTTGACTTTAGGACGCAGTATTTT

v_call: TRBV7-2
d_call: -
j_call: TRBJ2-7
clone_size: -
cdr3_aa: CASSSQGTAYEQYF
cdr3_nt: TGTGCCAGCAGCTCCCAGGGGACGGCCTACGAGCAGTACTTC

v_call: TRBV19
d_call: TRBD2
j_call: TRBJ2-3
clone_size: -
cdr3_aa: CASSRLAGFTDTQYF
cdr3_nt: TGTGCCAGTAGCCGACTAGCGGGCTTCACAGATACGCAGTATTTT

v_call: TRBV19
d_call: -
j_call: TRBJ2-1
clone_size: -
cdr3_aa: CASTQALRNEQFF
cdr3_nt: TGTGCCAGTACCCAAGCCCTTCGCAATGAGCAGTTCTTC

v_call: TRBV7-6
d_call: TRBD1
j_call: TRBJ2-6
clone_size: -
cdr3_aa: CASSQGQGTSGANGLTF
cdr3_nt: TGTGCCAGCAGCCAAGGACAGGGTACCTCTGGGGCCAACGGCCTGACTTTC

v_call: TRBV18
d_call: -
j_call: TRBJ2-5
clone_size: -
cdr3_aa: CASSPAGTPETQYF
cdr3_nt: TGTGCCAGCTCACCGGCAGGCACCCCGGAGACCCAGTACTTC

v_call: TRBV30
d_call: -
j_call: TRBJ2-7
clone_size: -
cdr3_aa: CAWRQGSGNGYEQYF
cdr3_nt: TGTGCCTGGAGGCAGGGTAGCGGAAATGGGTACGAGCAGTACTTC

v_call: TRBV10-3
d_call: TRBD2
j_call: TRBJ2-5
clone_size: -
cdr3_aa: CAISDHGLAGTTIETQYF
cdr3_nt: TGTGCCATCAGCGACCACGGACTAGCGGGAACGACTATCGAGACCCAGTACTTC

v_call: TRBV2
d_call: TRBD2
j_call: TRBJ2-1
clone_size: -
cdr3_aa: CASSEDLGLAGVVSYNEQFF
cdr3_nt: TGTGCCAGCAGTGAGGACTTGGGACTAGCGGGAGTAGTTTCCTACAATGAGCAGTTCTTC

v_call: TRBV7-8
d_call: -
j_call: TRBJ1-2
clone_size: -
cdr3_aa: CASIFELRDGYTF
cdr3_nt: TGTGCCAGCATCTTCGAACTTCGCGATGGCTACACCTTC

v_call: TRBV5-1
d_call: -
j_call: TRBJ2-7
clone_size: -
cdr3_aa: CASSSGLRDEQYF
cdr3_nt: TGCGCCAGCAGCTCGGGACTCCGTGACGAGCAGTACTTC

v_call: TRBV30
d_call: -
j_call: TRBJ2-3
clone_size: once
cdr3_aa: CAWQQSTDTQYF
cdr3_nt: TGTGCCTGGCAACAGTCCACAGATACGCAGTATTTT

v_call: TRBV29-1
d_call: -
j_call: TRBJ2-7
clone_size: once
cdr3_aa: CRSTYREYYEQYF
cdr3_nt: TGCAGGTCCACTTACCGGGAGTACTACGAGCAGTACTTC

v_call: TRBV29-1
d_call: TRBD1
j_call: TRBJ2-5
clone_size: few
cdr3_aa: CSVGTGVSETQYF
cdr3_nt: TGCAGCGTCGGGACAGGGGTTTCGGAGACCCAGTACTTC

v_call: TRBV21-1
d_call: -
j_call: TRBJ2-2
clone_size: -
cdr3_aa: CASSKRRGTGELFF
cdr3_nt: TGTGCCAGCAGCAAAAGGCGGGGAACCGGGGAGCTGTTTTTT

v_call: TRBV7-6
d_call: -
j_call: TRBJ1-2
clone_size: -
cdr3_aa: CASSLGRESYGYTF
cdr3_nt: TGTGCCAGCAGCTTGGGCAGGGAAAGCTATGGCTACACCTTC

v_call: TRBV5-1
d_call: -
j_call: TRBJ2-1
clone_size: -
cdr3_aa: CASSFGGRNNEQFF
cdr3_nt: TGCGCCAGCAGCTTCGGGGGGCGCAACAATGAGCAGTTCTTC

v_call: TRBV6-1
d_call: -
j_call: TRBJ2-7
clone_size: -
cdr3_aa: CATLTGIGTYEQYF
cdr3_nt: TGTGCCACCCTGACAGGTATTGGAACCTACGAGCAGTACTTC

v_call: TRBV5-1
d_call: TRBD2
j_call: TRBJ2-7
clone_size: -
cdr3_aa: CASMREVGSYEQYF
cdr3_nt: TGCGCCAGCATGCGGGAGGTTGGGTCCTACGAGCAGTACTTC

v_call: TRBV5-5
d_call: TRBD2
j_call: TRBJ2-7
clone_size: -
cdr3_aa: CASSPDLVGRFPYEQYF
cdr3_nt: TGTGCCAGCAGCCCAGACCTAGTCGGGAGGTTCCCCTACGAGCAGTACTTC

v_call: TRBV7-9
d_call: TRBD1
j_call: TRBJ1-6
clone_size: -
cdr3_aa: CASSFTTGGGSPLHF
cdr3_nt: TGTGCCAGCAGCTTTACGACAGGGGGGGGTTCACCCCTCCACTTT

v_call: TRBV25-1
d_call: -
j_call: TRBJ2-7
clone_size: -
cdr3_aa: CASSDSDYFHEQYF
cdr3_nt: TGTGCCAGCAGTGATTCGGACTACTTCCACGAGCAGTACTTC

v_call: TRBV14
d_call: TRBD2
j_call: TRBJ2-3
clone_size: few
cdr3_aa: CASSQELAGDEDTQYF
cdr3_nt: TGTGCCAGCAGCCAAGAGCTAGCGGGAGATGAGGATACGCAGTATTTT

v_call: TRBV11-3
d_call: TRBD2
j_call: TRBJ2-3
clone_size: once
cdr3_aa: CASGLGTSGRGDTQYF
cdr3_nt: TGTGCCAGCGGCCTTGGGACTAGCGGGAGGGGAGATACGCAGTATTTT

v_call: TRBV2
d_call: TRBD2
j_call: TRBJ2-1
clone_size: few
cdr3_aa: CASSSSGSANEQFF
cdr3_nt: TGTGCCAGCAGTTCGAGCGGGAGTGCAAATGAGCAGTTCTTC

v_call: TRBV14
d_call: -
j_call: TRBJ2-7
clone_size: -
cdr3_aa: CASSQREWNEQYF
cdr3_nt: TGTGCCAGCAGCCAACGGGAGTGGAACGAGCAGTACTTC

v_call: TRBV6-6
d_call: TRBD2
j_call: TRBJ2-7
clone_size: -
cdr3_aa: CATGQSGGHEQYF
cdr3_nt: TGTGCCACAGGACAGAGCGGGGGCCACGAGCAGTACTTC

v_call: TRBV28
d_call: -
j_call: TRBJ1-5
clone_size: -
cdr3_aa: CASRGGDSNQPQHF
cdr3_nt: TGTGCCAGCAGGGGGGGGGACAGCAATCAGCCCCAGCATTTT

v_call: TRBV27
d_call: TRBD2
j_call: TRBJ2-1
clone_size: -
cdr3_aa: CASSLELADTYNEQFF
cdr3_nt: TGTGCCAGCAGTTTAGAACTAGCGGACACCTACAATGAGCAGTTCTTC